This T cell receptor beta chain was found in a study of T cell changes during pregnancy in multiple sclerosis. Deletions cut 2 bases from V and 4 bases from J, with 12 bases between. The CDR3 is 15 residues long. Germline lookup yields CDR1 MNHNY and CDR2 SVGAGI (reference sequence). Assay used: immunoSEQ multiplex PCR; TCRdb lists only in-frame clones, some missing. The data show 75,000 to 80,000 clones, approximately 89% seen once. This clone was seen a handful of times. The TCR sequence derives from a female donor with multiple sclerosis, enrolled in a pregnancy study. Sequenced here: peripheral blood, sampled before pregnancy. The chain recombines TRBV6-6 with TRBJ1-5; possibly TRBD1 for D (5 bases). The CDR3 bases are TGTGCCAGCAGTTACAAGGGGAGGGCAAATCAGCCCCAGCATTTT. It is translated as CASSYKGRANQPQHF.